The 8 T cell receptor beta chains reported below all come from one sample, sequenced in a study of Ad26.COV2.S vaccination and SARS-CoV-2 variants. The sample's treatment: approximately 18 received Ad26.COV2.S at low or high dose, single or two shots; a few received placebo; per-sample allocation not given. The samples were gathered on day 63 after the first injection of vaccine or placebo. The repertoire was sequenced with immunoSEQ multiplex PCR; TCRdb's copy has only in-frame clones and lacks some. Among about 370,000 clones listed, about nine tenths were seen once. This specimen was peripheral blood, taken in a trial of Ad26.COV2.S vaccine versus placebo. These receptors were taken from a person between 18 and 65 years old who received the Ad26.COV2.S COVID-19 vaccine or a placebo.

V gene TRBV2 combines with J gene TRBJ1-2; D ambiguous. V was trimmed by 6 bases and J by 6 bases, leaving 14 bases between them. Germline assignment: CDR1 SNHLY and CDR2 FYNNEI. The CDR3 extends over 13 amino acids. The chain's CDR3 is CASRTGLSNGYTF. CDR3 sequence (DNA): TGTGCCAGCAGAACCGGGCTTAGTAATGGCTACACCTTC. The entire variable domain, with the rest obtained from reference TRBV2 and TRBJ1-2, is as follows: EPEVTQTPSHQVTQMGQEVILRCVPISNHLYFYWYRQILGQKVEFLVSFYNNEISEKSEIFDDQFSVERPDGSNFTLKIRSTKLEDSAMYFCASRTGLSNGYTFGSGTRLTVV.

V and J are TRBV15 and TRBJ1-4; D not resolved. CDR3 length: 14 residues. Germline CDR1 and CDR2: LNHNV and YYDKDF (reference sequence). The V gene lost 5 bases and the J gene lost 7 bases, with 14 bases spanning the gap. The CDR3 sequence: CATSWAAVSEKLFF. The CDR3 DNA is TGTGCCACCAGCTGGGCTGCGGTGAGTGAAAAACTGTTTTTT. Using reference TRBV15 and TRBJ1-4 for the parts outside the CDR3, the full variable domain is DAMVIQNPRYQVTQFGKPVTLSCSQTLNHNVMYWYQQKSSQAPKLLFHYYDKDFNNEADTPDNFQSRRPNTSFCFLDIRSPGLGDTAMYLCATSWAAVSEKLFFGSGTQLSVL.

The chain is built from TRBV5-5 and TRBJ2-1; 7 bases are a match to TRBD2. The V gene end was trimmed by 3 bases and the J gene end by 4 bases; junction bases not matched to a gene: 7. This CDR3 is built from 15 residues. Looked up from germline, CDR1 is SGHKS and CDR2 is YYEKEE (reference sequence). The CDR3 loop is CASSSLGEGYNEQFF. DNA of the CDR3: TGTGCCAGCAGCTCATTAGGGGAGGGGTACAATGAGCAGTTCTTC.

The gene calls are TRBV19 and TRBJ2-4; TRBD2 might be the D (5 bases). Looked up from germline, CDR1 is LNHDA and CDR2 is SQIVND (reference sequence). V gave up 5 bases and J gave up 1 base, with 18 bases separating them. CDR3 length: 17 residues. The CDR3 spells CASSEDSIIGAKNIQYF. The CDR3 bases are TGTGCCAGTAGTGAGGACTCTATAATTGGGGCCAAAAACATTCAGTACTTC.

The chain carries TRBV30 and TRBJ1-1; TRBD1 agrees at 12 bases. The CDR3 is made up of 14 amino acids. J lost 1 base, V lost 5 bases, and 2 bases had no gene match. Germline loops: CDR1 GTSNPN, CDR2 SVGIG (reference sequence). The DNA of the CDR3 is TGTGCCTGGGGGACAGGGGGCGGGAACACTGAAGCTTTCTTT. Its protein is CAWGTGGGNTEAFF.

The V call is TRBV10-1, the J call TRBJ2-1; 9 bases are a match to TRBD1. The germline CDR1 and CDR2 sequences are WNHNN and SYGVQD (reference sequence). The CDR3 is made up of 15 amino acids. V lost 1 base and J lost 6; bases outside the gene matches: 4. In nucleotides, the CDR3 is TGCGCCAGCAGTGAGTTGGGACAGGGTTCCAATGAGCAGTTCTTC. It codes for CASSELGQGSNEQFF.

V gene TRBV29-1 combines with J gene TRBJ2-1, with TRBD2 identical over 9 bases. In germline, CDR1 is SQVTM, CDR2 ANQGSEA. The CDR3 extends over 14 amino acids. J lost 6 bases, V lost 1 base, and 4 bases had no gene match. CDR3 nucleotide sequence: TGCAGCGTTGAAGGACTAGCGGTTGGCAATGAGCAGTTCTTC. Protein product: CSVEGLAVGNEQFF.

As to this clone: This sample includes further DNA sequences coding for the same CDR3. V gene TRBV5-1 combines with J gene TRBJ2-2; D is ambiguous. Trimming removed 0 bases from V and 7 bases from J, with 4 bases in between. The CDR3 extends over 12 amino acids. Per germline, CDR1 SGHRS and CDR2 YFSETQ. The CDR3 region has the DNA TGCGCCAGCAGCTTGGGAGGCGGGGAGCTGTTTTTT. Protein: CASSLGGGELFF.